These T cell receptor beta chains were read from a single sample in a study of molecular identifiers for immune sequencing clone quantification. TCRdb reprocessed the PCR reads with MiXCR, giving one entry per CDR3 protein. The sample consists of tens of thousands of distinct CDR3 sequences, 20% to 30% of them appearing once. The sample taken for sequencing was naive CD8+ T cells from blood, with Jurkat cell RNA spiked in. The receptors originated from a human donor in good health. Some libraries in this study had Jurkat cell RNA spiked in. The CDR3 runs from the conserved cysteine through the conserved F or W. A D gene is named only where the DNA matches it firmly. Size is stated for part of the rows, as once, few or many counts, or as a class when the clone is expanded.

clone size	D gene	CDR3 length	V gene	J gene	CDR3 protein	CDR3 DNA
few	TRBD1	14	TRBV13	TRBJ1-2	CASSGTGAVDGYTF	TGTGCCAGCAGCGGGACAGGGGCGGTGGATGGCTACACCTTC
NA	NA	15	TRBV30	TRBJ2-5	CAWGGVGWVQETQYF	TGTGCCTGGGGAGGAGTCGGGTGGGTCCAAGAGACCCAGTACTTC
few	NA	16	TRBV12-3/TRBV12-4	TRBJ2-2	CASSPRPGQNTGELFF	TGTGCCAGCAGTCCTAGGCCGGGACAAAACACCGGGGAGCTGTTTTTT
few	TRBD2	16	TRBV5-4	TRBJ2-5	CASSNTAGFTQETQYF	TGTGCCAGCAGCAACACAGCGGGGTTCACGCAAGAGACCCAGTACTTC
many	NA	15	TRBV29-1	TRBJ2-3	CSVGSWDRLGDTQYF	TGCAGCGTTGGATCGTGGGACCGGCTGGGAGATACGCAGTATTTT
many	TRBD1	15	TRBV2	TRBJ1-5	CASRKTGETNQPQHF	TGTGCCAGCAGGAAGACAGGGGAGACCAATCAGCCCCAGCATTTT
many	NA	14	TRBV19	TRBJ2-7	CASTTHTGTAEQYF	TGTGCCAGTACTACTCACACCGGGACCGCCGAGCAGTACTTC
NA	TRBD2	14	TRBV6-2/TRBV6-3	TRBJ2-7	CASSYTGTSPEQYF	TGTGCCAGCAGTTACACCGGGACTAGTCCCGAGCAGTACTTC
NA	TRBD1	16	TRBV4-1	TRBJ1-1	CARSHPSQGGDTEAFF	TGCGCCCGCAGCCACCCGTCGCAGGGGGGGGACACTGAAGCTTTCTTT
once	TRBD2	16	TRBV9	TRBJ2-3	CASSPGGVSSADTQYF	TGTGCCAGCAGCCCGGGGGGGGTTAGTAGCGCAGATACGCAGTATTTT
many	NA	14	TRBV5-4	TRBJ1-1	CASSPAAYDTEAFF	TGTGCCAGCAGCCCTGCCGCGTACGACACTGAAGCTTTCTTT
many	NA	14	TRBV5-4	TRBJ1-1	CASKTGAGGTEAFF	TGTGCCAGCAAGACGGGGGCTGGCGGCACTGAAGCTTTCTTT
many	NA	16	TRBV3-1	TRBJ2-3	CASSQDVAQSSDTQYF	TGTGCCAGCAGCCAAGATGTCGCGCAAAGCTCAGATACGCAGTATTTT
many	TRBD2	18	TRBV5-4	TRBJ2-3	CASSLAVTSGSGPDTQYF	TGTGCCAGCAGCTTGGCCGTAACTAGCGGGAGTGGCCCAGATACGCAGTATTTT
many	NA	13	TRBV6-5	TRBJ2-5	CASSPEAGETQYF	TGTGCCAGCAGTCCTGAAGCGGGTGAGACCCAGTACTTC
few	NA	15	TRBV5-4	TRBJ2-3	CASGLGGASTDTQYF	TGTGCCAGCGGCTTAGGGGGGGCGAGCACAGATACGCAGTATTTT
few	TRBD2	16	TRBV6-2/TRBV6-3	TRBJ2-1	CASSYGWAGDENEQFF	TGTGCCAGCAGTTACGGGTGGGCGGGAGACGAGAATGAGCAGTTCTTC
NA	TRBD2	16	TRBV7-9	TRBJ2-3	CASRLELATSTDTQYF	TGTGCCAGCAGACTAGAACTAGCGACGAGCACAGATACGCAGTATTTT
many	NA	14	TRBV5-6	TRBJ2-1	CASSLVGGDGEQFF	TGTGCCAGCAGCTTGGTGGGGGGTGACGGTGAGCAGTTCTTC
few	TRBD2	15	TRBV20-1	TRBJ2-7	CSAPGGGATSYAQYF	TGCAGTGCCCCCGGCGGGGGGGCTACCTCCTACGCGCAGTACTTC
many	NA	12	TRBV7-9	TRBJ2-7	CASSDEEYEQYF	TGTGCCAGCAGCGACGAGGAGTACGAGCAGTACTTC
many	NA	10	TRBV6-6	TRBJ1-2	CASSYEGYTF	TGTGCCAGCAGTTACGAAGGCTACACCTTC
many	NA	16	TRBV25-1	TRBJ2-3	CASSAIVEGGVDTQYF	TGTGCCAGCAGTGCAATTGTTGAGGGGGGGGTAGATACGCAGTATTTT
many	TRBD1	16	TRBV24-1	TRBJ2-2	CATSDGQGPNTGELFF	TGTGCCACCAGTGATGGACAGGGGCCGAACACCGGGGAGCTGTTTTTT
few	NA	17	TRBV27	TRBJ2-3	CASYSPPYSGSADTQYF	TGTGCCAGCTACAGTCCCCCCTACTCTGGGAGTGCAGATACGCAGTATTTT
many	NA	12	TRBV19	TRBJ2-2	CASSSGAGELFF	TGTGCCAGTAGTTCCGGAGCCGGGGAGCTGTTTTTT
once	TRBD2	15	TRBV11-2	TRBJ2-5	CASSLLAGGLEPQYF	TGTGCCAGCAGCCTGCTAGCGGGAGGCTTGGAGCCCCAGTACTTC
many	NA	17	TRBV2	TRBJ2-3	CASSESHPGPVGYTQYF	TGTGCCAGCAGTGAATCCCACCCGGGACCTGTCGGATATACGCAGTATTTT
NA	NA	15	TRBV4-1	TRBJ1-2	CASSQEQGRDYGYTF	TGCGCCAGCAGCCAAGAGCAGGGTAGGGACTATGGCTACACCTTC
many	NA	16	TRBV4-3	TRBJ1-5	CASSQDFLGGNQPQHF	TGCGCCAGCAGCCAAGATTTCCTTGGGGGCAATCAGCCCCAGCATTTT
NA	NA	15	TRBV5-1	TRBJ2-2	CASSSSSADTGELFF	TGCGCCAGCAGCTCTTCTAGCGCCGACACCGGGGAGCTGTTTTTT
many	NA	14	TRBV5-1	TRBJ2-7	CASSTGQLSYEQYF	TGCGCCAGCAGCACCGGACAGCTTTCCTACGAGCAGTACTTC
NA	TRBD1	18	TRBV7-8	TRBJ2-7	CASSFPGQGGLAHYEQYF	TGTGCCAGCAGCTTTCCGGGACAGGGGGGCCTGGCTCACTACGAGCAGTACTTC
once	NA	17	TRBV4-3	TRBJ2-7	CASSQDRAGLGVYEQYF	TGCGCCAGCAGCCAAGATCGGGCAGGGTTGGGCGTATACGAGCAGTACTTC
few	TRBD1	12	TRBV6-1	TRBJ1-2	CASTGQIYGYTF	TGTGCCAGCACGGGACAGATATATGGCTACACCTTC
NA	NA	13	TRBV7-9	TRBJ2-3	CASRTTLSDTQYF	TGTGCCAGCAGGACAACCCTCAGCGATACGCAGTATTTT
many	NA	12	TRBV5-1	TRBJ2-7	CASSPGTTEQYF	TGCGCCAGCAGCCCGGGGACAACCGAGCAGTACTTC
many	NA	15	TRBV19	TRBJ2-3	CASSTRQGRPDTQYF	TGTGCCAGTAGTACCCGCCAGGGGCGGCCAGATACGCAGTATTTT
many	TRBD1	15	TRBV6-5	TRBJ2-3	CASSYEKGAPDTQYF	TGTGCCAGCAGTTACGAGAAGGGGGCCCCAGATACGCAGTATTTT
NA	NA	16	TRBV4-3	TRBJ2-7	CASSQDPPPAIYEQYF	TGCGCCAGCAGCCAAGATCCCCCCCCAGCTATATACGAGCAGTACTTC
many	TRBD2	17	TRBV6-1	TRBJ2-3	CASSIRLAGDSEDTQYF	TGTGCCAGCAGTATTCGACTAGCGGGAGATTCGGAAGATACGCAGTATTTT
few	NA	14	TRBV6-2/TRBV6-3	TRBJ1-5	CASSYSAGRQPQHF	TGTGCCAGCAGTTACTCGGCTGGACGTCAGCCCCAGCATTTT
few	NA	16	TRBV4-3	TRBJ2-2	CASSQDPSSSAGELFF	TGCGCCAGCAGCCAAGATCCCTCCTCGTCAGCCGGGGAGCTGTTTTTT
many	NA	16	TRBV5-5	TRBJ2-3	CASSLEGGVSTDTQYF	TGTGCCAGCAGCTTGGAAGGCGGGGTCAGCACAGATACGCAGTATTTT
many	NA	17	TRBV7-6	TRBJ2-7	CASSLAPDFHKTYEQYF	TGTGCCAGCAGCTTAGCACCTGACTTCCATAAGACCTACGAGCAGTACTTC
many	NA	14	TRBV30	TRBJ2-7	CALSLSASLYEQYF	TGTGCCTTGTCGCTATCAGCGAGTCTCTACGAGCAGTACTTC
NA	NA	15	TRBV7-9	TRBJ1-5	CASSFGHNSNQLQHF	TGTGCCAGCAGCTTTGGACATAATAGCAATCAGCTCCAGCATTTT
NA	NA	14	TRBV4-3	TRBJ2-1	CASSQDGRDDEQFF	TGCGCCAGCAGCCAAGATGGCAGGGACGATGAGCAGTTCTTC
NA	TRBD1	13	TRBV5-6	TRBJ1-1	CASSQGDHTEAFF	TGTGCCAGCAGCCAGGGGGACCACACTGAAGCTTTCTTT
NA	NA	16	TRBV9	TRBJ2-3	CASSPPYDGATDTQYF	TGTGCCAGCAGCCCCCCCTATGACGGCGCCACAGATACGCAGTATTTT
NA	NA	13	TRBV11-2	TRBJ2-1	CASSFFSRHEQFF	TGTGCCAGCAGCTTTTTTAGCAGACATGAGCAGTTCTTC
many	NA	12	TRBV6-2/TRBV6-3	TRBJ1-5	CASSYYDQPQHF	TGTGCCAGCAGCTATTATGATCAGCCCCAGCATTTT